This T cell receptor beta chain was identified in a study of persistence of HIV-infected CD4 T cells. V was pared by 6 bases and J by 2 bases, with 6 bases between. Germline-derived CDR1 and CDR2 are MNHNY and SVGAGI (reference sequence). This CDR3 region has 12 residues. The libraries were made with immunoSEQ version 4 in survey mode. Sequencing used immunoSEQ multiplex PCR; TCRdb keeps in-frame clones, though not all of them. The sample lists 43,000 or so clones; approximately 88% were seen once. Study-level findings and limits: Degenerate expanded CDR3beta sequences were enriched among CMV- and Gag-responding cells.

This nonspecific control used anti-CD3/anti-CD28 bead stimulation of CD4+ T cells. CD4+ T cells upregulating both CD40 ligand and CD69 were sorted as responding cells. Donors had CD4+ T cell counts above 400 cells/uL and were CMV-seropositive. Worth noting for this clone: Its specificity is not known.

The V gene is TRBV6-6, the J gene TRBJ2-3; the D is unclear. Material: CD4+ T cells sorted from PBMCs after approximately 19-hour stimulation, obtained from a patient who received antiretroviral therapy. The sequence derives from an adult man with HIV who was CMV-seropositive. The CDR3 sequence: CASSQNTDTQYF. CDR3 coding DNA: TGTGCCAGCAGCCAGAACACAGATACGCAGTATTTT.